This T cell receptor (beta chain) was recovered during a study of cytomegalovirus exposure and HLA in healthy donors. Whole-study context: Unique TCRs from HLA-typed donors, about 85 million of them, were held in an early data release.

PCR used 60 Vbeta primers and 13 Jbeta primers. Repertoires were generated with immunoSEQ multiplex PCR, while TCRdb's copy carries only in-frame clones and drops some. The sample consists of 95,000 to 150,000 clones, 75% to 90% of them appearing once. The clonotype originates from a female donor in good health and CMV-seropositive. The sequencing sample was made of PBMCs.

For the CDR3, the DNA is TGTGCCAGCTATTCCGAACAGGGTTCAACTCAGCCCCAGCATTTT. This codes for CASYSEQGSTQPQHF. V gene TRBV28 combines with J gene TRBJ1-5, with D tentatively TRBD1 (6 bases). Germline-derived CDR1 and CDR2 are MDHEN and SYDVKM. The CDR3 extends over 15 amino acids. The V and J ends lost 8 bases and 6 bases respectively, with 20 bases between them.